These T cell receptor beta chains were read from a single sample in a study of T cell responses to AZD1222 COVID-19 vaccine. This table comes from immunoSEQ multiplex PCR, and its TCRdb copy is limited to in-frame clones, with some not included. The top ten clones hold 27% of a sample with about 76,000 clones, around three quarters of them seen once. Sequenced here: peripheral blood, sampled 28 days after the second dose of the MenACWY control vaccine. The receptors come from an adult who received the MenACWY meningococcal vaccine as a control. CDR3s include the opening cysteine and the closing phenylalanine or tryptophan. D genes are given only for firm matches. Clone size, where shown, is once, few, many, or a class for clones that have expanded.

v_call	d_call	cdr3_length	j_call	clone_size	cdr3_nt	cdr3_aa
TRBV30	.	12	TRBJ2-7	.	TGTGCCTGGAGCGGGGATTCCTACGAGCAGTACTTC	CAWSGDSYEQYF
TRBV19	.	15	TRBJ1-5	few	TGTGCCAGTAGTATTAGCGGACAGAGCAATCAGCCCCAGCATTTT	CASSISGQSNQPQHF
TRBV28	.	10	TRBJ1-1	.	TGTGCCAGCAGTGACAGAGAAGCTTTCTTT	CASSDREAFF
TRBV5-1	.	14	TRBJ1-2	.	TGCGCCAGCACACCGGACAGAGCTAACTATGGCTACACCTTC	CASTPDRANYGYTF
TRBV27	.	15	TRBJ2-3	.	TGTGCCAGCAGTTTAGGGTCAGACAACACAGATACGCAGTATTTT	CASSLGSDNTDTQYF
TRBV28	.	13	TRBJ1-5	.	TGTGCCAGCATAGCCTATAGCAATCAGCCCCAGCATTTT	CASIAYSNQPQHF
TRBV5-1	TRBD1	15	TRBJ2-7	.	TGCGCCAGCAGCCCCCGGACAGGGGGCGAATACGAGCAGTACTTC	CASSPRTGGEYEQYF
TRBV24-1	TRBD1	14	TRBJ2-1	.	TGTGCCACCGCAAGGACAGGGTCGGTGAATGAGCAGTTCTTC	CATARTGSVNEQFF
TRBV2	.	12	TRBJ2-5	.	TGTGCCAGCAGTGTGCATTCCGAGACCCAGTACTTC	CASSVHSETQYF
TRBV6-2/TRBV6-3	.	15	TRBJ2-2	.	TGTGCCAGCAGCGTACAGGGACCGGACACCGGGGAGCTGTTTTTT	CASSVQGPDTGELFF
TRBV7-9	.	11	TRBJ2-1	.	TGTGCCAGCACAGCCGCCGATGAGCAGTTCTTC	CASTAADEQFF
TRBV5-1	.	12	TRBJ1-1	.	TGCGCCAGCAGCTTGTCGGGGTCTGAAGCTTTCTTT	CASSLSGSEAFF
TRBV12-3/TRBV12-4	.	13	TRBJ1-1	.	TGTGCCAGCAGTTTCGGTGGGGGGACTGAAGCTTTCTTT	CASSFGGGTEAFF
TRBV11-2	.	18	TRBJ2-7	once	TGTGCCAGCAGCTTAGATGGGGGTGGGCAGTTTAGCTCCTACGAGCAGTACTTC	CASSLDGGGQFSSYEQYF
TRBV29-1	TRBD1	14	TRBJ1-3	.	TGCAGCGTTGACCGGGACAGGGACGGAAACACCATATATTTT	CSVDRDRDGNTIYF
TRBV11-3	.	15	TRBJ1-5	.	TGTGCCAGCATCATAGGGAGGCAGGGATATCAGCCCCAGCATTTT	CASIIGRQGYQPQHF
TRBV2	TRBD1	13	TRBJ2-7	.	TGTGCCAGCAGCTGGGGACAGACCTACGAGCAGTACTTC	CASSWGQTYEQYF
TRBV6-2/TRBV6-3	.	14	TRBJ1-4	once	TGTGCCAGCAGTCGCTTCTTGGGAGATGAAAAACTGTTTTTT	CASSRFLGDEKLFF
TRBV19	TRBD2	15	TRBJ2-3	.	TGTGCCAGTAGGACTGGACTAGCGGGAGTAGATACGCAGTATTTT	CASRTGLAGVDTQYF
TRBV2	.	15	TRBJ1-1	.	TGTGCCAGCAGTGGTGGCAGGGTGGAACACACTGAAGCTTTCTTT	CASSGGRVEHTEAFF